Below, 17 T cell receptor beta chains from the same sample are listed, as sequenced in a study of T cell responses to AZD1222 COVID-19 vaccine. Measured with immunoSEQ multiplex PCR; TCRdb has only the in-frame clones, and not every one. Seen here are 110,000 to 150,000 clones, 85% to 90% observed once, and the top ten hold roughly 1.7%. Sample: peripheral blood, taken on day 0 of AZD1222 vaccination. These receptors originate from an adult in good health.

The chain carries TRBV28 and TRBJ2-7, with D maybe TRBD1 (5 bases). Germline V lookup: CDR1 MDHEN, CDR2 SYDVKM. Trimming shortened V by 2 bases and J by 7 bases, and 18 bases separated the two germline ends. The CDR3 extends over 15 amino acids. The CDR3 loop is CASSLGAHPVGEQYF. In DNA, the CDR3 is TGTGCCAGCAGTTTAGGGGCTCACCCAGTTGGGGAGCAGTACTTC.

The V call is TRBV19, the J call TRBJ1-1; weak D call: TRBD1 (6 bases). Germline CDR1 LNHDA, CDR2 SQIVND (reference sequence). This CDR3 is 15 amino acids long. Between the trimmed V and J ends, which lost 4 bases and 2 bases, there was a span of 14 bases. CDR3 sequence reads: CASSRGGPGNTEAFF. CDR3 nucleotides: TGTGCCAGTAGTAGAGGGGGGCCCGGTAACACTGAAGCTTTCTTT. Looking up the rest from reference TRBV19 and TRBJ1-1 gives the full variable domain: DGGITQSPKYLFRKEGQNVTLSCEQNLNHDAMYWYRQDPGQGLRLIYYSQIVNDFQKGDIAEGYSVSREKKESFPLTVTSAQKNPTAFYLCASSRGGPGNTEAFFGQGTRLTVV.

The V gene is TRBV5-5, the J gene TRBJ1-1, with a weak D call TRBD1 (5 bases). V lost 4 bases, J lost 1 base, and 20 bases lay in between. The CDR3 is 17 amino acids. CDR1 is SGHKS and CDR2 is YYEKEE in the germline V gene (reference sequence). The CDR3: CASSQRSSGLTNTEAFF. The CDR3 region has the DNA TGTGCCAGCAGCCAGAGATCATCGGGACTAACGAACACTGAAGCTTTCTTT.

The CDR3 bases are TGTGCCAGCAGCTTGGGAGGCGGGGGGAGTCAGCCCCAGCATTTT. Protein product: CASSLGGGGSQPQHF. The chain couples TRBV5-6 to TRBJ1-5; TRBD1 is a possible D gene (5 bases). CDR3 size: 15 residues. Trimming stripped 0 bases from V and 6 bases from J, with 13 bases between. Germline-derived CDR1 and CDR2 are SGHDT and YYEEEE.

The V gene is TRBV3-1 (or the pseudogene TRBV3-2), the J gene TRBJ1-2; D is unresolved. V was cut by 0 bases and J by 4 bases, with 12 bases left in between. The CDR3 contains 15 residues. Looked up from germline, CDR1 is LGHDT and CDR2 is YNNKEL (reference sequence). CDR3 nucleotides: TGTGCCAGCAGCCAAGACGTCGGGAGACCCTATGGCTACACCTTC. It translates to CASSQDVGRPYGYTF.

This chain connects TRBV7-9 to TRBJ1-1; no definite D call. Germline assignment: CDR1 SEHNR and CDR2 FQNEAQ (reference sequence). The length of the CDR3 is 10 residues. The V end lost 3 bases, the J end lost 11 bases, and 7 bases lay between the germline ends. DNA for the CDR3: TGTGCCAGCAGCTTCGTCGAGGCTTTCTTT. It specifies CASSFVEAFF.

This clone has just one count. Here the CDR3 DNA reads TGTGCCAGTAGTATAGAACGAATTACTGAAGCTTTCTTT. Translation gives CASSIERITEAFF. This chain joins TRBV19 and TRBJ1-1; no clear D gene. This CDR3 has 13 amino acids. Between the trimmed V and J ends, which lost 0 bases and 5 bases, there was a span of 7 bases. Germline V CDR1 and CDR2: LNHDA, SQIVND (reference sequence). The entire variable domain, with the rest obtained from reference TRBV19 and TRBJ1-1, is as follows: DGGITQSPKYLFRKEGQNVTLSCEQNLNHDAMYWYRQDPGQGLRLIYYSQIVNDFQKGDIAEGYSVSREKKESFPLTVTSAQKNPTAFYLCASSIERITEAFFGQGTRLTVV.

This chain joins TRBV3-1 (or the pseudogene TRBV3-2) and TRBJ1-2, with a weak D call TRBD1 (6 bases). V was trimmed by 2 bases and J by 0 bases, leaving 10 bases between them. The CDR3 runs to 15 residues. CDR1 and CDR2 from the germline V gene are LGHDT and YNNKEL (reference sequence). For the CDR3, the DNA is TGTGCCAGCAGCCAAAACTCAGGGGCTAACTATGGCTACACCTTC. Translation gives CASSQNSGANYGYTF.

The V gene is TRBV27, the J gene TRBJ1-2, with D possibly TRBD1 on 6 matching bases. The ends were cut back, 4 bases at V and 2 bases at J, with 14 bases in the middle. The CDR3 sequence is 15 residues long. In germline, CDR1 is MNHEY, CDR2 SMNVEV (reference sequence). In nucleotides, the CDR3 is TGTGCCAGCAGTTCCCGCCCGACAGGAAACTATGGCTACACCTTC. The encoded protein is CASSSRPTGNYGYTF.

CDR3 coding DNA: TGTGCCAGTACCGGGGGCTCAGGGGGCTATCAGCCCCAGCATTTT. This sequence encodes CASTGGSGGYQPQHF. The chain couples TRBV19 to TRBJ1-5; the match to TRBD1 covers 8 bases. Per the germline V gene, CDR1 is LNHDA and CDR2 is SQIVND (reference sequence). The V segment lost 7 bases and the J segment 5 bases; nucleotides outside the gene matches: 10. The length of the CDR3 is 15 residues.

The rearrangement joins TRBV4-1 to TRBJ2-2; 12 bases are shared with TRBD2. J was trimmed by 0 bases and V by 5 bases; bases with no gene match: 13. Germline V gene data show CDR1 as MGHRA and CDR2 as YSYEKL. The CDR3 contains 20 residues. The CDR3 loop reads CASSALTLAGGTANTGELFF. The CDR3 nucleotides are TGCGCCAGCAGCGCCCTAACGCTAGCGGGAGGGACCGCGAACACCGGGGAGCTGTTTTTT.

The rearrangement joins TRBV5-4 to TRBJ2-5; D gene ambiguous. Germline CDR1 reads SGHNT; CDR2 reads YYREEE (reference sequence). V lost 1 base and J lost 3, with 7 bases in between. This CDR3 has 13 amino acids. For the CDR3, the DNA is TGTGCCAGCAGCTTGACTTTCGAAGAGACCCAGTACTTC. This sequence encodes CASSLTFEETQYF.

The rearrangement joins TRBV5-1 to TRBJ1-3; D unclear. Germline V gene sequence: CDR1 SGHRS, CDR2 YFSETQ. The CDR3 has 15 residues. V shed 5 bases and J shed 1 base, with 13 bases lying between them. The CDR3 spells CASSVSRQSGNTIYF. Written as DNA, the CDR3 is TGCGCCAGCAGTGTGTCGAGGCAGTCTGGAAACACCATATATTTT.

This clone was observed a handful of times. This chain links TRBV7-2 with TRBJ2-3; tentatively, D is TRBD1 or TRBD2 (5 bases each). There are 16 residues in the CDR3. The germline CDR1 and CDR2 sequences are SGHTA and FQGNSA. The V end was cut by 5 bases, the J end by 0 bases, with 15 bases between. CDR3 sequence (DNA): TGTGCCAGCAGCCCTCCCGGGGCCTCTAGCACAGATACGCAGTATTTT. It yields the protein CASSPPGASSTDTQYF. The whole variable domain, filled in from reference TRBV7-2 and TRBJ2-3, reads GAGVSQSPSNKVTEKGKDVELRCDPISGHTALYWYRQSLGQGLEFLIYFQGNSAPDKSGLPSDRFSAERTGGSVSTLTIQRTQQEDSAVYLCASSPPGASSTDTQYFGPGTRLTVL.

The chain is built from TRBV7-3 and TRBJ2-2; D is possibly TRBD1 (6 bases). Germline assignment: CDR1 SGHTA and CDR2 FQGTGA. Trimming pared 1 base from V and 4 bases from J, leaving 7 bases between. There are 14 residues in the CDR3. This CDR3 reads CASSLKGGTGELFF. CDR3 nucleotides: TGTGCCAGCAGCTTAAAAGGGGGCACCGGGGAGCTGTTTTTT.

The chain couples TRBV9 to TRBJ2-1; tentative D call: TRBD1 (6 bases). The CDR3 totals 19 residues. Trimming cost V 0 bases and J 0 bases, with 19 bases left between them. CDR1 and CDR2 (germline): SGDLS, YYNGEE. This CDR3 reads CASSVGLSGAGRSYNEQFF. The CDR3 coding sequence is TGTGCCAGCAGCGTAGGGTTGTCAGGGGCCGGGCGCTCCTACAATGAGCAGTTCTTC.

The chain has TRBV9 and TRBJ2-7; no clear D. The CDR3 is 13 amino acids. V was clipped by 0 bases and J by 3 bases, with 7 bases between them. Germline CDR1 SGDLS, CDR2 YYNGEE. Here the CDR3 DNA reads TGTGCCAGCAGCGTAGATGGGGACTACGAGCAGTACTTC. It codes for CASSVDGDYEQYF.